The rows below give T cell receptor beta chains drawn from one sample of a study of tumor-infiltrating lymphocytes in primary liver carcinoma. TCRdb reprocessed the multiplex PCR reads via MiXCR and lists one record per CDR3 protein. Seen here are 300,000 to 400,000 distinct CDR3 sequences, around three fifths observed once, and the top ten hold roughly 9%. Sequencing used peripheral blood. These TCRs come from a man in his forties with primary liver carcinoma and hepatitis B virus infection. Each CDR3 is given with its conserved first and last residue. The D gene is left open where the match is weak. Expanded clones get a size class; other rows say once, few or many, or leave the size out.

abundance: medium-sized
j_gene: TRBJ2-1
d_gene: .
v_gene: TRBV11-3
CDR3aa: CASSLRIRDSYNEQFF
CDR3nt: TGTGCCAGCAGCTTACGGATCAGGGATTCCTACAATGAGCAGTTCTTC

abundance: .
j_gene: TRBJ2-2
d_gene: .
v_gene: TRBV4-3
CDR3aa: CASSLGPTRVTGELFF
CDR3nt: TGTGCCAGCAGCCTAGGCCCCACCAGGGTCACCGGGGAGCTGTTTTTT

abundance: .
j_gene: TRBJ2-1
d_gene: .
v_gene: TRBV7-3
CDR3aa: CASRLGSGSDEQFF
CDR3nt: TGTGCCAGCCGCTTAGGCTCCGGTTCCGATGAGCAGTTCTTC

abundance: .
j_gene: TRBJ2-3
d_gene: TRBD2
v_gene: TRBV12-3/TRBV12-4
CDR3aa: CASSPGLAVTRTDTQYF
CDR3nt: TGTGCCAGCAGTCCCGGACTAGCGGTAACACGCACAGATACGCAGTATTTT

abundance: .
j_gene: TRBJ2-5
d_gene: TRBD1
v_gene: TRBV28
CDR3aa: CASSFLGTGLREETQYF
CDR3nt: TGTGCCAGCAGTTTTTTAGGGACAGGGCTTCGCGAAGAGACCCAGTACTTC

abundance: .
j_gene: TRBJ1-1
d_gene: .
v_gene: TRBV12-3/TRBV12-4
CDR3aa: CASRRGWADTEAFF
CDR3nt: TGTGCCAGCAGACGTGGATGGGCGGACACTGAAGCTTTCTTT

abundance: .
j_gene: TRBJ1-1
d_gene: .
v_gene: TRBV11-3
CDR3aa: CASSIGTLNTEAFF
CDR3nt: TGTGCCAGCAGCATAGGGACACTGAACACCGAAGCTTTCTTT

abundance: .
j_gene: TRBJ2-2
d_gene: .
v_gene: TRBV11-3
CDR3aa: CASSRGRGKTGELFF
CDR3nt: TGTGCCAGCAGCCGGGGCAGGGGAAAGACCGGGGAGCTGTTTTTT

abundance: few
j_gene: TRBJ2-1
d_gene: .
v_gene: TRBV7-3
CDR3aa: CASSEAPRDSYNEQFF
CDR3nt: TGTGCCAGCAGCGAAGCCCCCCGGGACTCCTACAATGAGCAGTTCTTC

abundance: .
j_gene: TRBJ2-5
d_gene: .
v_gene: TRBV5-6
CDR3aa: CASSPDFQETQYF
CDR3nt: TGTGCCAGCAGCCCTGACTTCCAAGAGACCCAGTACTTC

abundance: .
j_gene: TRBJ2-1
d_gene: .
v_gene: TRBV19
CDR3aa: CASSIRTYNEQFF
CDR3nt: TGTGCCAGTAGTATCAGGACTTACAATGAGCAGTTCTTC

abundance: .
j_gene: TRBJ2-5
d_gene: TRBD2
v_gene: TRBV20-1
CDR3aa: CSAYPGLAGDSPPQTQYF
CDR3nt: TGCAGTGCTTACCCGGGGCTAGCGGGAGACAGCCCCCCCCAGACCCAATACTTC

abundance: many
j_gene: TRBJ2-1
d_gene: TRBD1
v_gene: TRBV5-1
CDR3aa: CASSLAGGNEQFF
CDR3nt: TGTGCCAGCAGTTTGGCAGGGGGTAATGAGCAGTTCTTC

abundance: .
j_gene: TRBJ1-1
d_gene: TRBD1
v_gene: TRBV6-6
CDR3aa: CASSYPGTGHPKAFF
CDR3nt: TGTGCCAGCAGTTATCCCGGGACAGGGCACCCTAAAGCTTTCTTT

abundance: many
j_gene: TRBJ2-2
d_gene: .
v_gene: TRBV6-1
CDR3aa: CASSFPEAGVGELFF
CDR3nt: TGTGCCAGCAGTTTCCCCGAAGCGGGTGTGGGGGAGCTGTTTTTT

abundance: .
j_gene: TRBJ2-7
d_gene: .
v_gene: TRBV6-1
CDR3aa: CASNETCEQYF
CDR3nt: TGTGCCAGCAATGAAACGTGTGAGCAGTACTTC

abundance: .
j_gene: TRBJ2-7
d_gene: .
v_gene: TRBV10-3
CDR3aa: CAITASEGGSYEQYF
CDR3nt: TGTGCCATCACCGCTTCAGAGGGGGGGTCCTACGAGCAGTACTTC

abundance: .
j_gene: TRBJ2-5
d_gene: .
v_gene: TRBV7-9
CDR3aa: CACSEGQYQETQYF
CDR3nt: TGTGCCTGCAGCGAAGGACAGTACCAAGAGACCCAGTACTTC

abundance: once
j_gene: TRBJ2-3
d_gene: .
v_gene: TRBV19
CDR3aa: CASSISPDTQYF
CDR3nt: TGTGCCAGTAGTATTTCGCCGGATACGCAGTATTTT

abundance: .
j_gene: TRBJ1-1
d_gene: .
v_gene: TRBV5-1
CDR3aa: CASKGSTNMNTEAFF
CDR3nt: TGCGCCAGCAAGGGGTCGACAAACATGAACACTGAAGCTTTCTTT

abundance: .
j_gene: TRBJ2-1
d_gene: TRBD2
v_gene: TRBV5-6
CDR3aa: CASSTARGEGAGLLWAYNEQFF
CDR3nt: TGTGCCAGCAGCACTGCGAGAGGCGAGGGAGCGGGGCTCCTATGGGCCTACAATGAGCAGTTCTTC

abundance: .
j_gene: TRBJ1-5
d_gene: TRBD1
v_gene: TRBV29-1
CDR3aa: CSVGTEAGEPQHF
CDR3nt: TGTAGCGTTGGGACAGAGGCGGGGGAGCCCCAGCATTTT

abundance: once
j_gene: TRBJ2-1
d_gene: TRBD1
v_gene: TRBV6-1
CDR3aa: CAISERRGYTYNEQFF
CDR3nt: TGTGCCATCAGTGAGCGCAGGGGGTATACCTACAATGAGCAGTTCTTC

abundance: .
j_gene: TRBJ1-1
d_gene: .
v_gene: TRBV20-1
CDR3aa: CSAFSLGKANTEAFF
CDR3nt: TGCAGTGCTTTCAGCTTAGGGAAGGCGAACACTGAAGCTTTCTTT

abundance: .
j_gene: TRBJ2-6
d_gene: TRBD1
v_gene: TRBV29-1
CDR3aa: CGIATGTELSGANVLTF
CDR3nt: TGCGGCATTGCTACCGGGACAGAACTCTCTGGGGCCAACGTCCTGACTTTC

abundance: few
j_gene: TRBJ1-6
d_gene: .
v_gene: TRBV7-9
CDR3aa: CASSLAQINSPLHF
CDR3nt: TGTGCCAGCAGCTTAGCGCAAATTAATTCACCCCTCCACTTT

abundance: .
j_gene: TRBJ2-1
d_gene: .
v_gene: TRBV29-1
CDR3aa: CSGLQGSNEQFF
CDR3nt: TGCAGCGGACTACAGGGTTCCAATGAGCAGTTCTTC

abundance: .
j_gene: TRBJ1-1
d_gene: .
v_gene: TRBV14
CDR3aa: CACSQPTELTEAFF
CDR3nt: TGTGCCTGCAGCCAACCGACAGAGCTAACCGAAGCTTTCTTT

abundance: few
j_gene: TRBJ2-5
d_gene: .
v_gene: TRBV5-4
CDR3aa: CASSSRTVPETQYF
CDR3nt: TGTGCCAGCAGCTCAAGGACAGTTCCCGAGACCCAGTACTTC

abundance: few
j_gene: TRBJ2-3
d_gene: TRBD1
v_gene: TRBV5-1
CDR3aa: CASSLGPGQGTDTQYF
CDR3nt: TGCGCCAGCAGCTTGGGTCCGGGACAGGGAACAGATACGCAGTATTTT

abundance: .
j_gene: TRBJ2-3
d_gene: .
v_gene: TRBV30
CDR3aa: CAWSPLIVGYTDTQYF
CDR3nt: TGTGCCTGGAGTCCCCTTATCGTGGGATACACAGATACGCAGTATTTT

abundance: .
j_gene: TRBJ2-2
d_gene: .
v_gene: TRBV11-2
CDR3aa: CASSLVASRSLTGGLFF
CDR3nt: TGTGCCAGCAGCTTAGTGGCTAGCAGGAGTTTGACCGGGGGGCTGTTTTTT